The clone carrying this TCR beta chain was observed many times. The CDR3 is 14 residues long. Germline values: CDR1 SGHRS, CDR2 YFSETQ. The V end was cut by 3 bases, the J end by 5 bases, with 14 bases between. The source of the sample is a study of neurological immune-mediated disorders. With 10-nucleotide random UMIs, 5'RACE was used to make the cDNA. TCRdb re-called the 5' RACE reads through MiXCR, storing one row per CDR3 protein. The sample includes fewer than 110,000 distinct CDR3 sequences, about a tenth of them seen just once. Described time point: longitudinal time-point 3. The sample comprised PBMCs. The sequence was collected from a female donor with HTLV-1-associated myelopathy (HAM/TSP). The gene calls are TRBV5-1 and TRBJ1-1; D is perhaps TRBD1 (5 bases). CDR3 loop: CASSSGRTYTEAFF. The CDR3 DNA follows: TGCGCCAGCAGCTCAGGGCGTACGTATACTGAAGCTTTCTTT.